The rows below give T cell receptor beta chains drawn from one sample of a study of CD8+ T cells in alopecia areata. Sequencing used immunoSEQ multiplex PCR; TCRdb keeps in-frame clones, though not all of them. In the table there are around 99,000 clones, less than 90% of which are singletons. Specimen: CD8+ T cells sorted from blood, collected at week 24, from a patient treated with tofacitinib. These receptors originate from a human donor with alopecia areata. Each CDR3 is given with its conserved first and last residue. D genes are given only for firm matches. Only part of the rows carry a size: once, few, many, or a class if the clone is expanded.

>.|TRBV4-3|TRBJ2-7|.
TGCGCCAGCAGCCAAGATCCCGGGAAGACCCTTGGGGGCCACGAGCAGTACTTC
CASSQDPGKTLGGHEQYF
>once|TRBV13|TRBJ1-2|.
TGCGCCAGCAGCCAAGGACGGACTCCTAACTATGGCTACACCTTC
CASSQGRTPNYGYTF
>.|TRBV5-1|TRBJ2-3|.
TGCGCCAGCAGCTTGGAAAACCCCAGGGATACGCAGTATTTT
CASSLENPRDTQYF
>.|TRBV27|TRBJ2-2|.
TGTGCCAGCAGTTCCCCAGGGGACACCGGGGAGCTGTTTTTT
CASSSPGDTGELFF
>.|TRBV27|TRBJ2-1|.
TGTGCCAGCAGCCTACTAGGTGTTGGAAACAATGAGCAGTTCTTC
CASSLLGVGNNEQFF
>.|TRBV7-2|TRBJ2-3|.
TGTGCCAGCAGCTTAGATTGGGCCATCACAGATACGCAGTATTTT
CASSLDWAITDTQYF
>.|TRBV2|TRBJ2-7|.
TGTGCCACCGCGGCCTACGAGCAGTACTTC
CATAAYEQYF
>.|TRBV6-1|TRBJ2-6|.
TGTGCCAGCAGTGAAGGCGGGTATACTGGGGCCAACGTCCTGACTTTC
CASSEGGYTGANVLTF
>.|TRBV10-3|TRBJ2-7|.
TGTGCCATCAGTGACGCAGGACCTCCAGACTACGAGCAGTACTTC
CAISDAGPPDYEQYF
>.|TRBV4-1|TRBJ2-7|.
TGCGCCAGCAGCCAAGATGACGGGTACGAGCAGTACTTC
CASSQDDGYEQYF
>.|TRBV27|TRBJ2-7|.
TGTGCCAGCAGCCTTGGGACGGAGAAATACTACGAGCAGTACTTC
CASSLGTEKYYEQYF
>.|TRBV9|TRBJ2-3|.
TGTGCCAGCAGCCCCCTGGAAGGAGACGCTAGCACAGATACGCAGTATTTT
CASSPLEGDASTDTQYF
>.|TRBV4-2|TRBJ2-7|TRBD1
TGTGCCAGCAGCCAAGACCGGACAGGGCCCTACGAGCAGTACTTC
CASSQDRTGPYEQYF
>few|TRBV2|TRBJ2-7|TRBD2
TGTGCCAGCAGTGGGCCCCTGACTAGCGGGGTACCCTACGAGCAGTACTTC
CASSGPLTSGVPYEQYF
>once|TRBV5-6|TRBJ1-1|TRBD1
TGTGCCAGCAGCTTGACAGGGGTCACTGAAGCTTTCTTT
CASSLTGVTEAFF
>.|TRBV5-6|TRBJ2-3|.
TGTGCCAGCATCCCCTCAAGTTGGGCTGCCACAGATACGCAGTATTTT
CASIPSSWAATDTQYF
>.|TRBV27|TRBJ1-5|TRBD1
TGTGCCAGCAGGGTACAGGGGGCGATGGGCAATCAGCCCCAGCATTTT
CASRVQGAMGNQPQHF
>few|TRBV4-3|TRBJ2-2|.
TGCGCCAGCAGCCAAGTGACAGATCCGAACACCGGGGAGCTGTTTTTT
CASSQVTDPNTGELFF
>.|TRBV9|TRBJ2-1|.
TGTGCCAGCAGCCCCCCCCTGCCCCATGACGAGCAGTTCTTC
CASSPPLPHDEQFF
>.|TRBV29-1|TRBJ2-7|.
TGCAGCGTTGGGGCAGAGAGCTCCTACGAGCAGTACTTC
CSVGAESSYEQYF
>.|TRBV4-2|TRBJ1-5|TRBD1
TGTGCCAGCAGCCAAGTTCGCAGGGGGGGTGGCAATCAGCCCCAGCATTTT
CASSQVRRGGGNQPQHF